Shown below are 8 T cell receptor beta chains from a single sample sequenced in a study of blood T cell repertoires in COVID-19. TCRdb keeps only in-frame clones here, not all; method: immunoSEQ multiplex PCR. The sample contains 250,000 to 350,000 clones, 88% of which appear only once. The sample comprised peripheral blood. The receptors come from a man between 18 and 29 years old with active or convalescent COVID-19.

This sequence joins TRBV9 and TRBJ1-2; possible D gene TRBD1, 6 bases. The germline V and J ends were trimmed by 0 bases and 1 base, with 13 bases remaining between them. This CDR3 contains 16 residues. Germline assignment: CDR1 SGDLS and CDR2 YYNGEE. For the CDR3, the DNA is TGTGCCAGCAGCGTAGCTGCAGGGGCCCTTAACTATGGCTACACCTTC. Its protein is CASSVAAGALNYGYTF.

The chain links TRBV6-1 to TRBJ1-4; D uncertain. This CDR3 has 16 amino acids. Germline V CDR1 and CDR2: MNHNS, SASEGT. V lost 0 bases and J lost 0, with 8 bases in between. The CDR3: CASSEALGATNEKLFF. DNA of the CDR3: TGTGCCAGCAGTGAAGCTTTAGGAGCAACTAATGAAAAACTGTTTTTT.

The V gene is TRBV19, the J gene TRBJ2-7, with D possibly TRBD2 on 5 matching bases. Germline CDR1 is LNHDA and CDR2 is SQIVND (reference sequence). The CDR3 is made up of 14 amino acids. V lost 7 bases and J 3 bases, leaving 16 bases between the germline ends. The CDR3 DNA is TGTGCCAGTACCCCCCGAGGACTGTTCTACGAGCAGTACTTC. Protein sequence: CASTPRGLFYEQYF.

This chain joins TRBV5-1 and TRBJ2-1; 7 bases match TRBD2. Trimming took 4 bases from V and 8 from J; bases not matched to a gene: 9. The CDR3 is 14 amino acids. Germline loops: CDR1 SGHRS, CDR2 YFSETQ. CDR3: CASSPGGALDEQFF. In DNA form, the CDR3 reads TGCGCCAGCAGCCCGGGGGGAGCTTTGGATGAGCAGTTCTTC.

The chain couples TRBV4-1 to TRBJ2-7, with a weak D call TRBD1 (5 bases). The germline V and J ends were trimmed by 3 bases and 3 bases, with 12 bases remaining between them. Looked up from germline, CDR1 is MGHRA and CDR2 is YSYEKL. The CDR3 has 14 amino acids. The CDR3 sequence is CASSQTTVDYEQYF. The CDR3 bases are TGCGCCAGCAGCCAGACGACAGTGGACTACGAGCAGTACTTC.

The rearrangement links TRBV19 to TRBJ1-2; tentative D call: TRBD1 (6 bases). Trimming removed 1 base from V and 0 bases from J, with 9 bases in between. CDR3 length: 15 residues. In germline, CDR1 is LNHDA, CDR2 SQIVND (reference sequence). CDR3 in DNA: TGTGCCAGTAGTATAGGACAGGTGTCTAACTATGGCTACACCTTC. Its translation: CASSIGQVSNYGYTF. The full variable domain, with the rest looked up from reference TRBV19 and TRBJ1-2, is DGGITQSPKYLFRKEGQNVTLSCEQNLNHDAMYWYRQDPGQGLRLIYYSQIVNDFQKGDIAEGYSVSREKKESFPLTVTSAQKNPTAFYLCASSIGQVSNYGYTFGSGTRLTVV.

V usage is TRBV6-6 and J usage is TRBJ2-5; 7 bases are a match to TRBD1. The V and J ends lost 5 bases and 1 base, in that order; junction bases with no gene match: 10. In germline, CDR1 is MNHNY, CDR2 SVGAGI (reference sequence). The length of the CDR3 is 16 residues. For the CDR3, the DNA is TGTGCCAGCAGTCCCTCCAGGGGGACGTTCCAAGAGACCCAGTACTTC. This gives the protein CASSPSRGTFQETQYF.

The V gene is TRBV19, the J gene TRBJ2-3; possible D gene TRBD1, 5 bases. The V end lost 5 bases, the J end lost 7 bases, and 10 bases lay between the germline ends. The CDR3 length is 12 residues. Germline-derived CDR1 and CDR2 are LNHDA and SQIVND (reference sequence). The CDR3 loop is CASSARANTQYF. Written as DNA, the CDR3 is TGTGCCAGTAGTGCCAGGGCAAATACGCAGTATTTT.